The clone carrying this T cell receptor beta chain was recorded once. The target antigen is unknown. Profiling relied on immunoSEQ multiplex PCR, and the TCRdb table lists in-frame clones only, not all of them. Here the sample spans about 150,000 clones, 85% to 95% being singletons. Per germline, CDR1 MNHEY and CDR2 SMNVEV (reference sequence). The V end lost 2 bases, the J end lost 7 bases, and 20 bases lay between the germline ends. The CDR3 length is 17 residues. The sample comes from a study of T cell responses to AZD1222 COVID-19 vaccine. Whole-study findings and limits: Recipients of AZD1222 seropositive at baseline numbered only 5 to 7. There were vaccine-associated CD4 TCRs across spike, dominant at 160-218 and 743-854. Elevations in Spike-specific TCR breadth and depth followed administration of two AZD1222 doses. Most donors were white British and more were female, and clonal diversity was possibly underestimated.

The receptor was derived from an adult in good health. The chain employs TRBV27 and TRBJ2-2, with D maybe TRBD1 (6 bases). Source: peripheral blood, taken on day 0 of AZD1222 vaccination. The CDR3 nucleotides are TGTGCCAGCAGTTTAAAGGCTGTTGCAGGGGCGGTCGGGGAGCTGTTTTTT. Protein sequence: CASSLKAVAGAVGELFF.